The clone carrying this TCR beta chain was observed a single time. The CDR3 runs 17 residues. Germline loops: CDR1 LGHNA, CDR2 YNFKEQ. Germline trimming cut 1 base from V and 0 bases from J; bases unmatched to any gene: 7. This sample was taken from a study of blood T cell repertoires in COVID-19. Study details: COVID-19 samples collected from the United States, Italy and Spain covered acute and convalescent phases.

Original handling: Estimation of nucleated cell counts relied on the amplification of reference gene primers. Libraries were prepared by immunoSEQ multiplex PCR; TCRdb keeps only in-frame clonotypes and omits some of them. D and trimming were read from the DNA, whereas the V and J calls and clone size are those reported in that table. The sample has more than 200,000 clones, approximately 88% seen once. Input material: peripheral blood. The rearrangement links TRBV4-2 to TRBJ2-3; 7 bases match TRBD2. This receptor was identified in a middle-aged man with acute or convalescent COVID-19. The CDR3 sequence: CASSQGGGRPSTDTQYF. CDR3 DNA: TGTGCCAGCAGCCAAGGGGGCGGGAGACCTAGCACAGATACGCAGTATTTT.